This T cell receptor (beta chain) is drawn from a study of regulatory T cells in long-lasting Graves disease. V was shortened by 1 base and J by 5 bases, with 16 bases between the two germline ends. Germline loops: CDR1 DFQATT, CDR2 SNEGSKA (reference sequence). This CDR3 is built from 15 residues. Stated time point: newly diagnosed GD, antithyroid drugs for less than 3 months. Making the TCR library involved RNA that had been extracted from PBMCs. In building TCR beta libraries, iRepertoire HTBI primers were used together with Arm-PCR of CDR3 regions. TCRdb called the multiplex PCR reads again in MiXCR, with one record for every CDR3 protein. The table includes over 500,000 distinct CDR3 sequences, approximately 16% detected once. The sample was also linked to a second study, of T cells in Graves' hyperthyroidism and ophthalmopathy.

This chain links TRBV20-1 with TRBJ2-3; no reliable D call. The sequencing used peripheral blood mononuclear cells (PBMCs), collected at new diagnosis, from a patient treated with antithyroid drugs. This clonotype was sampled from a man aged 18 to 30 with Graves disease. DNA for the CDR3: TGCAGTGCTAGAGCCTCGTCGAGGATCGGAGATACGCAGTATTTT. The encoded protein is CSARASSRIGDTQYF.